The 20 T cell receptor beta chains below all came from one sample that was sequenced in a study of T-cell reconstitution after alpha-beta-depleted transplantation in children. It was with unique molecular identifiers that the TCRbeta library was prepared. Via MiXCR, TCRdb re-called the PCR reads, giving one row per CDR3 protein. The table includes 180,000 or so distinct CDR3 sequences, just under 6.5% detected once. The starting material was PBMCs, obtained before TCRalphabeta/CD19-depleted stem cell transplant. The receptors were sampled from a girl less than two years old with combined immunodeficiency, due to receive a stem cell transplant.

This clonotype was counted ten times or more. V is TRBV6-6 and J is TRBJ1-4; D remains unclear. The CDR3 contains 11 residues. Trimming left V 5 bases short and J 14 bases short, with 12 bases between. Germline values: CDR1 MNHNY, CDR2 SVGAGI (reference sequence). This CDR3 is CASSPGVWLFF. The DNA for the CDR3 is TGTGCCAGCAGTCCTGGGGTTTGGCTGTTTTTT.

There are many counts of this clonotype. The CDR3 DNA sequence: TGTGCCAGCAGCCGGTTAGGCAGCCCCGAGCAGTACTTC. Encoded protein: CASSRLGSPEQYF. V is TRBV5-6 and J is TRBJ2-7, with no clear D. Germline-derived CDR1 and CDR2 are SGHDT and YYEEEE. V gave up 4 bases and J gave up 6 bases, with 14 bases separating them. The CDR3 has 13 residues.

The chain has TRBV4-3 and TRBJ2-1; 8 nucleotides line up with TRBD1. Germline V lookup: CDR1 LGHNA, CDR2 YSLEER. Unmatched junction bases numbered 3, after V lost 0 bases and J lost 8 bases. The CDR3 spans 14 residues. DNA for the CDR3: TGCGCCAGCAGCCAAGATATCAGGGGGCATGAGCAGTTCTTC. This encodes CASSQDIRGHEQFF.

This clonotype was counted at least ten times. V usage is TRBV6-5 and J usage is TRBJ2-3; TRBD2 aligns across 8 bases. The CDR3 has 16 amino acids. Germline V gene sequence: CDR1 MNHEY, CDR2 SVGAGI. V gave up 2 bases and J gave up 4 bases; unmatched junction bases: 8. The CDR3 region has the DNA TGTGCCAGCAGTTACACTCCGGGACTAGATTCAGATACGCAGTATTTT. It encodes CASSYTPGLDSDTQYF.

This clonotype was observed many times. This chain links TRBV7-3 with TRBJ2-5; tentative D call: TRBD2 (6 bases). Germline lookup yields CDR1 SGHTA and CDR2 FQGTGA. The CDR3 has 14 amino acids. The V end was cut by 5 bases, the J end by 0 bases, with 10 bases between. The CDR3 loop is CASSETGDQETQYF. The CDR3, as DNA: TGTGCCAGCAGCGAGACGGGGGACCAAGAGACCCAGTACTTC.

This clonotype was counted many times. The CDR3 is CASSLVSLVVPDTQYF. CDR3 DNA: TGTGCCAGCAGTTTAGTGTCCCTAGTGGTTCCAGATACGCAGTATTTT. This chain uses TRBV12-3 or TRBV12-4 with TRBJ2-3; D gene ambiguous. The CDR3 length is 16 residues. The V end lost 1 base, the J end lost 4 bases, and 15 bases lay between the germline ends.

The sample holds many counts of this clonotype. The chain has TRBV28 and TRBJ2-7; D may be TRBD1 (6 bases). The CDR3 is made up of 14 amino acids. V was pared by 5 bases and J by 2 bases, with 13 bases between. CDR1 is MDHEN, CDR2 SYDVKM, per germline. The DNA of the CDR3 is TGTGCCAGCAGTCCCCGGGACATCGCCTACGAGCAGTACTTC. As protein: CASSPRDIAYEQYF. Drawing the rest from reference TRBV28 and TRBJ2-7, the complete variable domain is DVKVTQSSRYLVKRTGEKVFLECVQDMDHENMFWYRQDPGLGLRLIYFSYDVKMKEKGDIPEGYSVSREKKERFSLILESASTNQTSMYLCASSPRDIAYEQYFGPGTRLTVT.

This clonotype was found many times. The J gene is TRBJ2-6, the V gene TRBV29-1, with a tentative D call TRBD1 (5 bases). CDR1 and CDR2 from the germline V gene are SQVTM and ANQGSEA. CDR3 length equals 14 residues. The V gene lost 5 bases and the J gene lost 0 bases, with 8 bases spanning the gap. CDR3 coding DNA: TGCAGCGTTACAGGCGGCTCTGGGGCCAACGTCCTGACTTTC. Its protein is CSVTGGSGANVLTF.

This clonotype has ten or more counts. V gene TRBV28 combines with J gene TRBJ1-2, with D tentatively TRBD1 (6 bases). Germline lookup yields CDR1 MDHEN and CDR2 SYDVKM. This CDR3 has 13 residues. Trimming took 0 bases from V and 7 from J, leaving 9 bases between them. Here the CDR3 reads CASSLWGGLGYTF. In nucleotides, the CDR3 is TGTGCCAGCAGTTTATGGGGGGGCCTTGGCTACACCTTC.

This clonotype was detected only a few times. V usage is TRBV25-1 and J usage is TRBJ1-1; D gene ambiguous. The germline V and J ends were trimmed by 6 bases and 4 bases, with 6 bases remaining between them. CDR1 MGHDK and CDR2 SYGVNS come from the germline V gene. This CDR3 comprises 11 residues. The CDR3 DNA follows: TGTGCCAGCAGAACCGGCACTGAAGCTTTCTTT. Translation: CASRTGTEAFF.

This clonotype was picked up many times. The chain is built from TRBV18 and TRBJ2-1; D is unresolved. The length of the CDR3 is 15 residues. CDR1 KGHSH and CDR2 LQKENI come from the germline V gene. V lost 2 bases, J lost 6 bases, and 14 bases lay in between. The CDR3 spells CASSPAVVRPNEQFF. The CDR3 region has the DNA TGTGCCAGCTCACCAGCAGTAGTAAGACCCAATGAGCAGTTCTTC.

V usage is TRBV7-2 and J usage is TRBJ2-1; 13 nucleotides align to TRBD2. Germline-derived CDR1 and CDR2 are SGHTA and FQGNSA. This CDR3 region has 15 residues. The ends lost 1 base at V and 10 bases at J; junction bases unmatched: 4. Here the CDR3 DNA reads TGTGCCAGCAGCTTAGAGGGACTAGCGGGGTTCGAGCAGTTCTTC. Translating it yields CASSLEGLAGFEQFF.

This clonotype was detected only a few times. The chain is built from TRBV12-3 or TRBV12-4 and TRBJ1-4; D unresolved. The CDR3 has 18 residues. The V end lost 6 bases, the J end lost 7 bases, and 27 bases lay between the germline ends. This chain's CDR3 is CASSPQLRMDLLFEKLFF. CDR3 in DNA: TGTGCCAGCAGCCCGCAGTTGAGAATGGACCTCTTATTTGAAAAACTGTTTTTT.

This clonotype was seen many times. V and J are TRBV19 and TRBJ2-5; TRBD2 might be the D (7 bases). CDR3 size: 13 residues. V was trimmed by 8 bases and J by 5 bases, leaving 15 bases between them. Germline assignment: CDR1 LNHDA and CDR2 SQIVND (reference sequence). CDR3 in DNA: TGTGCCAGTGGGGGGGCCGGGACGGAGACCCAGTACTTC. Translating gives CASGGAGTETQYF.

This clonotype was recorded at least ten times. The gene calls are TRBV27 and TRBJ1-1; the D is unclear. The CDR3 length is 14 residues. Trimming cost V 2 bases and J 3 bases, with 10 bases left between them. Germline V CDR1 and CDR2: MNHEY, SMNVEV (reference sequence). CDR3 in amino acids: CASSLTSPYTEAFF. CDR3 bases: TGTGCCAGCAGTTTAACTTCACCTTACACTGAAGCTTTCTTT.

The sample holds many counts of this clonotype. This chain joins TRBV7-9 and TRBJ2-7; 9 bases agree with TRBD2. Germline CDR1 reads SEHNR; CDR2 reads FQNEAQ (reference sequence). The CDR3 sequence is 13 residues long. V trimming: 7 bases; J trimming: 4 bases; junction bases outside the gene matches: 5. This chain's CDR3 is CASKKRGAYEQYF. The CDR3 region has the DNA TGTGCCAGCAAAAAGCGGGGGGCTTACGAGCAGTACTTC.

The table lists this clonotype with many counts. The chain recombines TRBV29-1 with TRBJ1-5; D not certain. This CDR3 has 12 residues. Germline values: CDR1 SQVTM, CDR2 ANQGSEA. The V end lost 6 bases, the J end lost 0 bases, and 6 bases lay between the germline ends. CDR3: CSVADSNQPQHF. Written as DNA, the CDR3 is TGCAGCGTGGCGGATAGCAATCAGCCCCAGCATTTT.

This clonotype has ten or more counts. The chain recombines TRBV6-5 with TRBJ1-6, with 8 bases identical to TRBD1. Trimming took 7 bases from V and 5 from J; bases not matched to a gene: 4. CDR3 length: 14 residues. Germline CDR1 reads MNHEY; CDR2 reads SVGAGI. The chain's CDR3 is CASTQTGDNSPLHF. DNA for the CDR3: TGTGCCAGCACCCAGACAGGGGATAATTCACCCCTCCACTTT.

This clonotype was counted many times. J is TRBJ1-5 and V is TRBV12-3 or TRBV12-4, with D possibly matching TRBD1 (5 bases). The V end was cut by 7 bases, the J end by 6 bases, with 13 bases between. CDR3 length: 13 amino acids. CDR3 sequence (DNA): TGTGCCAGCAATATGGAGGGACGTCAGCCCCAGCATTTT. This encodes CASNMEGRQPQHF.

This clonotype was seen repeatedly, ten times or more. The chain has TRBV29-1 and TRBJ2-7, with D perhaps assigned TRBD1 or TRBD2 (5 bases each). This CDR3 is built from 13 residues. V was shortened by 4 bases and J by 3 bases, with 13 bases between the two germline ends. CDR1 is SQVTM, CDR2 ANQGSEA, per germline. This chain's CDR3 is CSVVGRGVYEQYF. The DNA of the CDR3 is TGCAGCGTTGTAGGGAGAGGGGTCTACGAGCAGTACTTC.